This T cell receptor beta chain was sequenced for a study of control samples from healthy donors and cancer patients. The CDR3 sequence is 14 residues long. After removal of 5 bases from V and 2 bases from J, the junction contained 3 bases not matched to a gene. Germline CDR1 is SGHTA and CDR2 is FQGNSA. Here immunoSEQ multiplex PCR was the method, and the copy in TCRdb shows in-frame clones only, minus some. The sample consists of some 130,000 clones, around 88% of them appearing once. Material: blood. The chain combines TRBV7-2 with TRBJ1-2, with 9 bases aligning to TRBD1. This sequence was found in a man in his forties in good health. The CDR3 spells CASSPDRGNYGYTF. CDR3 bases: TGTGCCAGCAGCCCGGACAGGGGCAACTATGGCTACACCTTC. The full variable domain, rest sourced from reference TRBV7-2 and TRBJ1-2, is GAGVSQSPSNKVTEKGKDVELRCDPISGHTALYWYRQSLGQGLEFLIYFQGNSAPDKSGLPSDRFSAERTGGSVSTLTIQRTQQEDSAVYLCASSPDRGNYGYTFGSGTRLTVV.